The source of this T cell receptor (beta chain) is a study of Tregs in tolerant kidney transplant recipients (dated by TCRdb to about 2019). With regard to the full study: The transplants used related donors with nonmyeloablative bone marrow transplantation, and mixed chimerism in the human trials was transient. Before combined kidney and bone marrow transplantation, this study identified donor-specific regulatory T cells using TCRbeta sequencing and then followed those same cells after transplant.

Results and caveats for the whole study, not just this receptor: Biological reproducibility was not directly assessed, although technical replication error appeared to be minimal. Because only a small number of patients were included, the study had limitations, and the results will need to be validated in larger populations as well as under other immunosuppression protocols. Expanding Tregs with activated donor B cells appeared to identify the most biologically relevant and donor-specific TCRbeta repertoire. Donor-specific Treg expansion exceeded global Treg expansion in tolerant patients, suggesting antigen-driven rather than nonspecific expansion. PCR primers changed over time for some patients, so nucleotide-level comparison across those patients' samples was not possible.

Taken with the paper, the label for time point translates to: blood sample drawn before combined kidney and bone marrow transplant. Thawed PBMCs were FACS-sorted into unstimulated Tregs (CD4+CD25+CD127-), CD4+ non-Tregs (CD4+CD25-), CD4 cells and CD8 cells. The patients were several recipients of combined kidney and bone marrow transplants from the ITN036ST trial, and samples were available only from these trial subjects. Healthy control blood was processed to PBMCs by Ficoll density gradient and cryopreserved, and patient PBMCs were collected before and after transplant. Genomic DNA was extracted from sorted cells with the QIAGEN DNeasy Blood and Tissue Kit for TCRbeta CDR3 sequencing. High-throughput TCRbeta CDR3 sequencing was carried out commercially through immunoSEQ, with PCR amplification with bias correction and internal controls included. Regarding the original processing steps: A unique productive TCRbeta sequence was defined by the CDR3 nucleotide sequence when primers matched, and otherwise by the CDR3 amino acid sequence together with the Vbeta and Jbeta genes. To correct sorting error, sequences shared between sorted populations at a frequency ratio of 2:1 or less were removed; the rest were assigned to the higher population. Sequences were defined as donor-reactive when expanded at least 5-fold in CFSE-low cells versus unstimulated cells and present at a frequency of at least 0.01% in CFSE-low cells. Jensen-Shannon divergence, calculated on the top 100 TCRbeta sequences ranked by frequency, was used to quantify repertoire divergence. When a sample had multiple sequencing runs, each run was corrected for sorting error separately and the runs were then pooled. TCRdb re-hosts the immuneACCESS table, in-frame sequences only. Its copies lack some clones; in the studies checked, an unresolved V gene accounts for under half of them, and the cause for the rest is not known. The DNA gave D and trimming, while V, J and clone size come from that table. Within this sample are fewer than 80,000 clones, with about 88% of them counted one time only. The top ten clones comprise nearly 0.4% of the sample.

On this clone: The antigen it recognizes is unknown. The sample holds no much larger clone one base away, and base qualities are not on file.

The specimen comprised CD4+ T cells from blood, sampled before the transplant. This sequence was found in a human donor who received a combined kidney and bone marrow transplant.

Here the CDR3 is given as CSVGTGMSYGYTF. The bases are TGCAGCGTCGGGACAGGGATGAGCTATGGCTACACCTTC. This chain is built from TRBV29-1 and TRBJ1-2, and TRBD1 aligns with 9 junction nucleotides. Its CDR3 holds 13 amino acids, cysteine through phenylalanine. Only CDR3 DNA remains: 39 bases, in frame from the first base. Trimmed from V: 6 bases; trimmed from J: 4 bases; junction bases lacking a gene match: 6. The germline V gene gives CDR1 as SQVTM and CDR2 as ANQGSEA.